A single T cell receptor beta chain is shown here with its context. Repertoires were generated with immunoSEQ multiplex PCR, while TCRdb's copy carries only in-frame clones and drops some. This table has around 230,000 clones, approximately 85% appearing once. It was during active infection that Seattle patients were enrolled and then longitudinally followed. This sample was taken from a study of blood T cell repertoires in COVID-19. The CDR3 is made up of 13 amino acids. CDR1 is KGHDR, CDR2 SFDVKD, per germline. Trimming removed 2 bases at V and 3 bases at J, with 6 bases between. The clonotype comes from a man aged 50 to 59 with COVID-19, enrolled during active disease. The sequenced sample was peripheral blood. The V gene is TRBV24-1, the J gene TRBJ2-5; D gene ambiguous. CDR3 sequence (DNA): TGTGCCACCAGTGATTCGCCAGAAGAGACCCAGTACTTC. It encodes CATSDSPEETQYF.